These 21 T cell receptor beta chains originate from one sample sequenced in a study of T cells in Graves' hyperthyroidism and ophthalmopathy (dated by TCRdb to between 2018 and 2021). Libraries were built with multiplex PCR. The instrument given in TCRdb is Illumina HiSeq 2000. The TCR beta CDR3 regions were amplified from the RNA transcripts. The TCR CDR3 was subjected to a first round of RT-PCR using the HTBI primer set and the Qiagen OneStep RT-PCR kit. TCRdb itself trimmed the public reads at Q25 with fastp, ran MiXCR and retained productive beta chains. When rows share a CDR3 protein, they turn into one entry using the most common DNA and genes. The table for this sample lists 300,000 to 500,000 distinct CDR3 sequences; under 15% of them were counted only once. The leading ten clones occupy approximately 29% of the sample. Specimen: blood. Every receptor here comes from a woman aged 25-40 years with Graves' hyperthyroidism.

This clonotype showed up just a few times. The rearrangement joins TRBV6-1 to TRBJ2-1; no clear D. Trimming cost V 7 bases and J 3 bases, with 10 bases left between them. CDR3 length: 13 amino acids. Looked up from germline, CDR1 is MNHNS and CDR2 is SASEGT. CDR3 nucleotide sequence: TGTGCCAGCATTCCCTCGCACTACAATGAGCAGTTCTTC. It translates to CASIPSHYNEQFF.

The chain is built from TRBV28 and TRBJ2-2, with a possible D match to TRBD2 (6 bases). The V end lost 7 bases, the J end lost 4 bases, and 16 bases lay between the germline ends. CDR1 is MDHEN and CDR2 is SYDVKM in the germline V gene. The CDR3 loop spans 15 amino acids. The CDR3 is CASISGGLSTGELFF. The CDR3 nucleotides are TGTGCCAGCATTTCCGGGGGTTTGAGCACCGGGGAGCTGTTTTTT.

CDR3 residues: CATSSRRYYEQYF. The CDR3 coding sequence is TGTGCCACCAGCAGCCGGAGATACTACGAGCAGTACTTC. The chain employs TRBV15 and TRBJ2-7; no definite D call. The germline V gene has CDR1 LNHNV and CDR2 YYDKDF (reference sequence). The V gene lost 3 bases and the J gene lost 3 bases, with 9 bases spanning the gap. This CDR3 has 13 residues.

The chain recombines TRBV7-9 with TRBJ1-4; TRBD1 is a possible D gene (5 bases). Trimming removed 7 bases at V and 8 bases at J, with 17 bases between. Germline V lookup: CDR1 SEHNR, CDR2 FQNEAQ (reference sequence). The CDR3 is made up of 14 amino acids. As DNA, the CDR3 is TGTGCCAGCACCCCCGGGGGGTTGGACGAAAAACTGTTTTTT. Protein product: CASTPGGLDEKLFF.

The sample holds many counts of this clonotype. This chain joins TRBV12-3 or TRBV12-4 and TRBJ2-7, with D maybe TRBD1 (7 bases). The CDR3 has 16 residues. V was shortened by 5 bases and J by 7 bases, with 24 bases between the two germline ends. The CDR3 region has the DNA TGTGCCAGCAGTCCCCGAGGGGGCGGGACAGTAGTGGAGCAGTACTTC. This codes for CASSPRGGGTVVEQYF.

At least ten counts were recorded for this clonotype. This CDR3 is CRASGRPNYGYTF. CDR3 DNA: TGCAGAGCGAGCGGCAGACCTAACTATGGCTACACCTTC. The rearrangement links TRBV20-1 to TRBJ1-2; unclear D gene. The V gene's germline CDR1 is DFQATT and CDR2 SNEGSKA (reference sequence). This CDR3 is 13 amino acids long.

The chain joins TRBV20-1 to TRBJ2-1; 10 bases are a match to TRBD1. This CDR3 contains 14 residues. Germline values: CDR1 DFQATT, CDR2 SNEGSKA (reference sequence). Trimming removed 3 bases from V and 8 bases from J; junction bases left unmatched: 7. The CDR3 DNA reads TGCAGTGCTAGGAACGGGACAGGGGCCGATGAGCAGTTCTTC. It translates to CSARNGTGADEQFF.

This clonotype was counted at least ten times. The chain carries TRBV10-3 and TRBJ1-1, with D possibly matching TRBD1 (6 bases). Germline loops: CDR1 ENHRY, CDR2 SYGVKD. V was clipped by 9 bases and J by 3 bases, with 14 bases between them. The CDR3 extends over 13 amino acids. The CDR3 bases are TGTGCCATTCAGGGGCGGTGGGACACTGAAGCTTTCTTT. Its protein product is CAIQGRWDTEAFF.

Ten or more counts support this clonotype. The chain combines TRBV6-1 with TRBJ2-7; TRBD2 is a possible D gene (6 bases). Trimming took off 2 bases at V and 6 bases at J, with 8 bases between the two ends. Germline V gene sequence: CDR1 MNHNS, CDR2 SASEGT. This CDR3 comprises 12 residues. As DNA, the CDR3 is TGTGCCAGCAGTGAAAGGAGGGTCGAGCAGTACTTC. It is translated as CASSERRVEQYF.

This clonotype was counted many times. V is TRBV12-3 or TRBV12-4 and J is TRBJ2-1; 14 bases match TRBD2. V was pared by 6 bases and J by 6 bases, with 7 bases of the junction left unmatched. This CDR3 spans 16 amino acids. The CDR3 spells CASSIWGTSGSNEQFF. The CDR3 DNA is TGTGCCAGCAGCATATGGGGGACTAGCGGGAGCAATGAGCAGTTCTTC.

With respect to this clonotype: A much larger clone sits a single nucleotide away, making a read error possible. The rearrangement uses TRBV7-9 and TRBJ2-1; perhaps TRBD2 as D (5 bases). Germline V gene sequence: CDR1 SEHNR, CDR2 FQNEAQ (reference sequence). This CDR3 comprises 15 residues. CDR3 nucleotide sequence: TGTACCAGCAGCTCCCTAGCCCTCCTTAGCGACGAGCAGTTCTTC. Residues: CTSSSLALLSDEQFF.

At least ten counts were recorded for this clonotype. This sequence joins TRBV7-8 and TRBJ2-7; 9 nucleotides agree with TRBD1. From germline, CDR1 is SGHVS and CDR2 FQNEAQ. J gave up 0 bases and V 5 bases, and 8 bases lay outside the gene matches. The CDR3 runs to 16 residues. CDR3 coding DNA: TGTGCCAGCAGCATAATAGGACAGGGGCACTCCTACGAGCAGTACTTC. Its translation: CASSIIGQGHSYEQYF.

This clonotype was detected ten times or more. The V and J genes are TRBV30 and TRBJ1-2; possibly TRBD1 for D (5 bases). CDR3 length: 11 residues. With 4 bases removed from V and 4 bases from J, the gap between germline ends came to 7 bases. Germline-derived CDR1 and CDR2 are GTSNPN and SVGIG (reference sequence). The CDR3, as DNA: TGTGCCTGGACAGGGACCTATGGCTACACCTTC. This translates into CAWTGTYGYTF.

In its sample, this clonotype was seen many times. The chain is built from TRBV28 and TRBJ1-5; TRBD1 agrees at 7 bases. The CDR3 contains 16 residues. V trimming: 5 bases; J trimming: 4 bases; junction bases outside the gene matches: 11. The V gene's germline CDR1 is MDHEN and CDR2 SYDVKM. The CDR3 DNA reads as TGTGCCAGCAGTCCCCAGGGACAGAAGGGAAATCAGCCCCAGCATTTT. This encodes CASSPQGQKGNQPQHF.

The rearrangement joins TRBV20-1 to TRBJ2-7; 7 bases agree with TRBD2. Germline V gene lookup returns CDR1 DFQATT and CDR2 SNEGSKA (reference sequence). Unmatched junction bases numbered 19, after V lost 3 bases and J lost 11 bases. The CDR3 consists of 15 residues. The CDR3 bases are TGCAGTGCTAGGGGCGTACCAGGTCCTTCGACTAGCAAGTACTTC. Its protein is CSARGVPGPSTSKYF.

This clonotype occurred many times. The genes are TRBV5-1 and TRBJ1-5, with a possible D match to TRBD1 (6 bases). Germline CDR1 is SGHRS and CDR2 is YFSETQ. The V and J ends lost 0 bases and 7 bases respectively, with 11 bases between them. The length of the CDR3 is 14 residues. The CDR3: CASSLDGGGQPQHF. The CDR3 DNA follows: TGCGCCAGCAGCTTGGATGGTGGGGGCCAGCCCCAGCATTTT.

The chain is built from TRBV6-1 and TRBJ2-1; 12 bases map to TRBD2. V was pared by 6 bases and J by 2 bases, with 5 bases of the junction left unmatched. The germline CDR1 and CDR2 sequences are MNHNS and SASEGT. There are 16 residues in the CDR3. This chain's CDR3 is CASRRRTSGTYNEQFF. Written as DNA, the CDR3 is TGTGCCAGCAGGAGACGGACTAGCGGGACCTACAATGAGCAGTTCTTC.

In its sample, this clonotype was seen a few times. V is TRBV12-3 or TRBV12-4 and J is TRBJ2-2, with 11 bases matching TRBD2. V lost 3 bases and J lost 1; bases outside the gene matches: 22. This CDR3 comprises 23 residues. The CDR3, as DNA: TGTGCCAGCAGTTTTGTCTTGGGTCTGAAGGAAACGGGACTAGCGGTGAACACCGGGGAGCTGTTTTTT. This codes for CASSFVLGLKETGLAVNTGELFF.

As concerns this clonotype: A single base separates this from a much larger clone, so it may be a read error. The CDR3 ends on some other residue instead of the conserved phenylalanine or tryptophan, so this is likely a read error. V usage is TRBV20-1 and J usage is TRBJ2-7; 11 bases fit TRBD2. CDR1 and CDR2 from the germline V gene are DFQATT and SNEGSKA (reference sequence). The length of the CDR3 is 14 residues. Losses at the gene ends were 6 bases for V and 2 bases for J; bases not matched to a gene: 6. CDR3 in amino acids: CSATSGRKAYEQYL. The CDR3 bases are TGCAGTGCCACTAGCGGGAGAAAAGCCTACGAGCAGTACCTC.

The V gene is TRBV15, the J gene TRBJ2-7; D may be TRBD2 (5 bases). The ends were cut back, 3 bases at V and 3 bases at J, with 15 bases in the middle. CDR1 LNHNV and CDR2 YYDKDF come from the germline V gene (reference sequence). The CDR3 has 15 amino acids. The CDR3 is CATSRRAPSHYEQYF. The CDR3, as DNA: TGTGCCACCAGCAGGAGGGCTCCCTCCCACTACGAGCAGTACTTC.

There are many counts of this clonotype. This chain connects TRBV6-1 to TRBJ2-3; 8 bases agree with TRBD1. The CDR3 loop spans 14 amino acids. Germline CDR1 MNHNS, CDR2 SASEGT. V lost 6 bases to trimming and J lost 4 bases; unmatched junction nucleotides: 6. The CDR3, as DNA: TGTGCCAGCAGGAACAGGGGGGAGTCAGATACGCAGTATTTT. It specifies CASRNRGESDTQYF.